The clone carrying this T cell receptor beta chain has at least ten counts. The CDR3 loop spans 16 amino acids. The V end lost 2 bases, the J end lost 1 base, and 16 bases lay between the germline ends. Germline CDR1 SGHRS, CDR2 YFSETQ. Individual cDNA molecules received unique molecular identifiers during library preparation. TCRdb passed the 5' RACE reads through MiXCR, listing each CDR3 protein once. The sample includes around 44,000 distinct CDR3 sequences, about 9.2% seen only once; the top ten take roughly 8.3%. The data stem from a study of early T cells in non-severe SARS-CoV-2 infection. This sequence was found in an adult who was a healthcare worker with PCR-confirmed SARS-CoV-2 infection or an uninfected control (not recorded which). The chain recombines TRBV5-1 with TRBJ2-7; D may be TRBD1 or TRBD2 (7 bases each). The sample consisted of whole blood. CDR3: CASSFNPGGESYEQYF. The CDR3 region has the DNA TGCGCCAGCAGCTTCAACCCAGGGGGGGAGTCCTACGAGCAGTACTTC. The full variable domain, with the rest looked up from reference TRBV5-1 and TRBJ2-7, is KAGVTQTPRYLIKTRGQQVTLSCSPISGHRSVSWYQQTPGQGLQFLFEYFSETQRNKGNFPGRFSGRQFSNSRSEMNVSTLELGDSALYLCASSFNPGGESYEQYFGPGTRLTVT.